This passage covers 14 T cell receptor beta chains from one sample sequenced in a study of T cell responses to AZD1222 COVID-19 vaccine. Some clones are missing from TCRdb's copy, which holds only in-frame ones; the method was immunoSEQ multiplex PCR. This table holds about 84,000 clones, around 85% found once. The specimen was peripheral blood, collected 28 days after the second AZD1222 dose. These receptors came from an adult who received the AZD1222 COVID-19 vaccine.

The J gene is TRBJ2-7, the V gene TRBV2; 8 bases are shared with TRBD1. From germline, CDR1 is SNHLY and CDR2 FYNNEI. V was pared by 6 bases and J by 9 bases, with 10 bases of the junction left unmatched. The CDR3 sequence is 13 residues long. The CDR3 DNA reads TGTGCCAGCAGGACCCTACAGGGGGGCGGGCAGTACTTC. Its protein product is CASRTLQGGGQYF.

This chain connects TRBV10-3 to TRBJ2-7; 8 positions match TRBD1. V lost 0 bases, J lost 3 bases, and 4 bases stayed unmatched. From germline, CDR1 is ENHRY and CDR2 SYGVKD. The CDR3 is 15 amino acids. In nucleotides, the CDR3 is TGTGCCATCAGTGAGTCAACAGGGGGGAACTACGAGCAGTACTTC. Translating it yields CAISESTGGNYEQYF.

The V call is TRBV4-2, the J call TRBJ1-5; perhaps TRBD1 as D (5 bases). Looked up from germline, CDR1 is LGHNA and CDR2 is YNFKEQ. The CDR3 consists of 16 residues. V lost 0 bases and J lost 9, with 18 bases in between. As DNA, the CDR3 is TGTGCCAGCAGCCAAGATCAGGGTTATCCTCCTTGGCCCCAGCATTTT. Translating gives CASSQDQGYPPWPQHF.

This clone was observed at least ten times. Other DNA sequences in this sample translate to the same CDR3. The chain employs TRBV30 and TRBJ1-2; the D is unclear. CDR3 length equals 13 residues. V lost 1 base and J 5 bases, leaving 11 bases between the germline ends. Germline V CDR1 and CDR2: GTSNPN, SVGIG (reference sequence). DNA of the CDR3: TGTGCCTGGAGTGAGTCGCCGGAGTATGGCTACACCTTC. This codes for CAWSESPEYGYTF.

V usage is TRBV25-1 and J usage is TRBJ2-5, with TRBD2 identical over 10 bases. With 2 bases clipped from V and 7 bases from J, the junction kept 7 bases outside the gene matches. This CDR3 contains 15 residues. Germline assignment: CDR1 MGHDK and CDR2 SYGVNS. The CDR3 here is CASSEASGGAGTQYF. CDR3 bases: TGTGCCAGCAGTGAAGCGAGCGGGGGGGCAGGGACCCAGTACTTC.

The J gene is TRBJ2-5, the V gene TRBV6-5; D might be TRBD1 (5 bases). Germline CDR1 and CDR2: MNHEY and SVGAGI. CDR3 length equals 14 residues. V dropped 6 bases and J dropped 7 bases, with 18 bases sitting between them. The CDR3 reads CASRSQGAGGTQYF. The CDR3, as DNA: TGTGCCAGCAGATCACAAGGGGCCGGTGGGACCCAGTACTTC.

The chain employs TRBV29-1 and TRBJ2-5; no clear D gene. With 5 bases removed from V and 1 base from J, the gap between germline ends came to 8 bases. In germline, CDR1 is SQVTM, CDR2 ANQGSEA. CDR3 length: 12 amino acids. Here the CDR3 DNA reads TGCAGCGTTCAGGTGACCCAAGAGACCCAGTACTTC. Its protein product is CSVQVTQETQYF.

The chain links TRBV6-2 or TRBV6-3 to TRBJ2-7; the D is unclear. The germline V gene encodes CDR1 MNHEY and CDR2 SVGEGT. The CDR3 is 12 amino acids. Trimming shortened V by 6 bases and J by 9 bases, and 15 bases separated the two germline ends. The CDR3 spells CASSDGPQVQYV. In nucleotides, the CDR3 is TGTGCCAGCAGCGACGGACCGCAGGTGCAGTACGTC.

This clone was observed a handful of times. The chain couples TRBV18 to TRBJ2-5; D is perhaps TRBD1 or TRBD2 (5 bases each). V lost 6 bases and J lost 4, with 24 bases in between. This CDR3 is 17 amino acids long. The germline V gene encodes CDR1 KGHSH and CDR2 LQKENI. The CDR3 region is CASSQTHQGVRGETQYF. CDR3 coding DNA: TGTGCCAGCTCCCAAACCCATCAGGGAGTACGAGGAGAGACCCAGTACTTC.

This sequence joins TRBV27 and TRBJ2-7, with 7 positions matching TRBD2. The CDR3 is made up of 16 amino acids. Germline CDR1 reads MNHEY; CDR2 reads SMNVEV (reference sequence). Trimming at V came to 1 base and at J to 0 bases, leaving 6 bases not matched to a gene. CDR3 in DNA: TGTGCCAGCAGTTTATGGGGAGGGGAAAGCTCCTACGAGCAGTACTTC. It is translated as CASSLWGGESSYEQYF.

The CDR3 DNA reads TGTGCCAGCATCACACAGGGGGCTAGGTACGAGCAGTACTTC. This translates into CASITQGARYEQYF. The chain couples TRBV28 to TRBJ2-7; 9 bases are a match to TRBD1. Germline values: CDR1 MDHEN, CDR2 SYDVKM. The CDR3 has 14 residues. The junction had 8 bases not matched to a gene; V was cut back by 7 bases and J by 4 bases. Using reference TRBV28 and TRBJ2-7 for the parts outside the CDR3, the full variable domain is DVKVTQSSRYLVKRTGEKVFLECVQDMDHENMFWYRQDPGLGLRLIYFSYDVKMKEKGDIPEGYSVSREKKERFSLILESASTNQTSMYLCASITQGARYEQYFGPGTRLTVT.

The V gene is TRBV28, the J gene TRBJ2-3; D not certain. This CDR3 has 12 residues. Germline loops: CDR1 MDHEN, CDR2 SYDVKM. V was clipped by 6 bases and J by 6 bases, with 10 bases between them. The CDR3 sequence is CASSLPKDTQYF. The DNA for the CDR3 is TGTGCCAGCAGCCTTCCCAAGGATACGCAGTATTTT.

The V and J genes are TRBV5-4 and TRBJ2-3; 10 bases agree with TRBD1. V gave up 4 bases and J gave up 6 bases; unmatched junction bases: 8. The length of the CDR3 is 15 residues. The germline gives CDR1 SGHNT, CDR2 YYREEE (reference sequence). Written as DNA, the CDR3 is TGTGCCAGCAGCGCGACCGGGACAGGGGCGGATACGCAGTATTTT. It specifies CASSATGTGADTQYF.

This clone was counted only a few times. V gene TRBV25-1 combines with J gene TRBJ2-3; TRBD1 matches 7 bases. Germline V lookup: CDR1 MGHDK, CDR2 SYGVNS. Unmatched junction bases numbered 10, after V lost 5 bases and J lost 5 bases. This CDR3 region has 15 residues. The CDR3 loop reads CASSPRQGIGDTQYF. The CDR3 DNA sequence: TGTGCCAGCAGTCCTCGACAGGGCATCGGAGATACGCAGTATTTT.